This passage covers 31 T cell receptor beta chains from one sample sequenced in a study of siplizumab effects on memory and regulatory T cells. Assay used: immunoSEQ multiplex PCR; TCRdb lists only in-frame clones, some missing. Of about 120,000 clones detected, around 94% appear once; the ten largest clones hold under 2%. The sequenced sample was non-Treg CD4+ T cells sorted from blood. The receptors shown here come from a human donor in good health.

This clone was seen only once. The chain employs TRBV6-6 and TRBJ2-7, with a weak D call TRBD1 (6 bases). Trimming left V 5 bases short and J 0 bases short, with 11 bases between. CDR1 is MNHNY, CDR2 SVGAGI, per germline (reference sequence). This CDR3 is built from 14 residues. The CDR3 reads CASSLRTDSYEQYF. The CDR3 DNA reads TGTGCCAGCAGTCTGAGGACAGACTCCTACGAGCAGTACTTC.

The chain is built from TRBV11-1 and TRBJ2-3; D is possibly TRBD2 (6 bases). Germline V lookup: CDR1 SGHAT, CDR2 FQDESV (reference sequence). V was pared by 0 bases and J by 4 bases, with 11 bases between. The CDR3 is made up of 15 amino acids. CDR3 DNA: TGTGCCAGCAGCTTAGCAGCGGGTCGGGCAGATACGCAGTATTTT. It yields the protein CASSLAAGRADTQYF.

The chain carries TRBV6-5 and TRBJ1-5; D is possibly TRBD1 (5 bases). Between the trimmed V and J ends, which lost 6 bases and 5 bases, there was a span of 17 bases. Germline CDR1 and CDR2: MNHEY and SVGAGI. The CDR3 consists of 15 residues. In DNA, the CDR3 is TGTGCCAGCAGCCGAGGTAGGGGTGAGGATCAGCCCCAGCATTTT. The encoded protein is CASSRGRGEDQPQHF.

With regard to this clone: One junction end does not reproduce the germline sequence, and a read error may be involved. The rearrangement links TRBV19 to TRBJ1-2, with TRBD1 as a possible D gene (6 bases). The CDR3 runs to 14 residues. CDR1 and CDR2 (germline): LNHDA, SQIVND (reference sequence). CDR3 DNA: TGTGCCAGTAGTGCCCACACAGGGAACTCTGGCTACACCTTC. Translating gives CASSAHTGNSGYTF. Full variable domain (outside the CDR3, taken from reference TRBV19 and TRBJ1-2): DGGITQSPKYLFRKEGQNVTLSCEQNLNHDAMYWYRQDPGQGLRLIYYSQIVNDFQKGDIAEGYSVSREKKESFPLTVTSAQKNPTAFYLCASSAHTGNSGYTFGSGTRLTVV.

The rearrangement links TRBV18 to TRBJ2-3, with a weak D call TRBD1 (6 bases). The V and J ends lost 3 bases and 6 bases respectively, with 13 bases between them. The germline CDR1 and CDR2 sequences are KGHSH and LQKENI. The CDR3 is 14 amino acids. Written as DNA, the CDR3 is TGTGCCAGCTCACCTCTAACAGGGTCCGATACGCAGTATTTT. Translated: CASSPLTGSDTQYF.

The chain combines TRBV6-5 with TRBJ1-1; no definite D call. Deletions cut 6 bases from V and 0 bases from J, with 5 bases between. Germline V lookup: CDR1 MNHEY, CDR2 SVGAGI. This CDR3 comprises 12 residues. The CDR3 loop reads CASRRMNTEAFF. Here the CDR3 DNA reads TGTGCCAGCAGGCGGATGAACACTGAAGCTTTCTTT.

The CDR3 DNA reads TGTGCCAGCAGTCGGACAGGGAACGAGCAGTACTTC. Its protein product is CASSRTGNEQYF. The V and J genes are TRBV6-1 and TRBJ2-7, with 8 positions matching TRBD1. Unmatched junction bases numbered 2, after V lost 5 bases and J lost 5 bases. Germline V lookup: CDR1 MNHNS, CDR2 SASEGT. The CDR3 extends over 12 amino acids.

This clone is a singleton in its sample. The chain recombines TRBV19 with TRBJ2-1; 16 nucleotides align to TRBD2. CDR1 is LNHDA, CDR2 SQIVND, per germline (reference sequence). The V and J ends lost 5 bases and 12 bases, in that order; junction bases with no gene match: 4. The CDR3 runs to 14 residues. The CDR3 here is CASSLGLAGGGQFF. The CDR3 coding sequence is TGTGCCAGTAGTTTGGGACTAGCGGGAGGGGGGCAGTTCTTC. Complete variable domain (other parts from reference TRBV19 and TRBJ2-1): DGGITQSPKYLFRKEGQNVTLSCEQNLNHDAMYWYRQDPGQGLRLIYYSQIVNDFQKGDIAEGYSVSREKKESFPLTVTSAQKNPTAFYLCASSLGLAGGGQFFGPGTRLTVL.

This CDR3 reads CASSLFPDLSYEQYF. CDR3 sequence (DNA): TGCGCCAGCAGCTTGTTTCCGGATCTATCCTACGAGCAGTACTTC. V usage is TRBV5-1 and J usage is TRBJ2-7; the D is unclear. Trimming stripped 1 base from V and 1 base from J, with 12 bases between. Germline assignment: CDR1 SGHRS and CDR2 YFSETQ. The CDR3 runs 15 residues.

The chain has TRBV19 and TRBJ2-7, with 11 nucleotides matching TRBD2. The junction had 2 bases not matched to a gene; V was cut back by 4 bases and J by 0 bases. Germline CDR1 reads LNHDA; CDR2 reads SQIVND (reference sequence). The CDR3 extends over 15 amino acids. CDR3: CASSSSGGASYEQYF. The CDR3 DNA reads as TGTGCCAGTAGTAGTAGCGGGGGGGCCTCCTACGAGCAGTACTTC.

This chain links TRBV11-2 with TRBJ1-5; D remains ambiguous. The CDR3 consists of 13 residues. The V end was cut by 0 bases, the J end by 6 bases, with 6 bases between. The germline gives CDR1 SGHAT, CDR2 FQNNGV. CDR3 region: CASSLERVQPQHF. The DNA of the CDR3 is TGTGCCAGCAGCTTAGAAAGGGTTCAGCCCCAGCATTTT.

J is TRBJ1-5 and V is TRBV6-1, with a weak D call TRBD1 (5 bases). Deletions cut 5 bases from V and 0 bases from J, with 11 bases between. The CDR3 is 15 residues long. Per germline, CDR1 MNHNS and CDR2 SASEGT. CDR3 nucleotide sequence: TGTGCCAGCAGTCTCCGGGACTATAGCAATCAGCCCCAGCATTTT. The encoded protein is CASSLRDYSNQPQHF.

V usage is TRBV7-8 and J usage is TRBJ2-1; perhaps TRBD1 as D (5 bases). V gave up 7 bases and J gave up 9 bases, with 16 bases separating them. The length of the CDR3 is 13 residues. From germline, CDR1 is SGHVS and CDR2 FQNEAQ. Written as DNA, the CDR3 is TGTGCCAGCATCCCTGGGGATGGGGCTGAGCAGTTCTTC. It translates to CASIPGDGAEQFF. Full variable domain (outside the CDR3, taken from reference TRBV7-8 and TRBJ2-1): GAGVSQSPRYKVAKRGQDVALRCDPISGHVSLFWYQQALGQGPEFLTYFQNEAQLDKSGLPSDRFFAERPEGSVSTLKIQRTQQEDSAVYLCASIPGDGAEQFFGPGTRLTVL.

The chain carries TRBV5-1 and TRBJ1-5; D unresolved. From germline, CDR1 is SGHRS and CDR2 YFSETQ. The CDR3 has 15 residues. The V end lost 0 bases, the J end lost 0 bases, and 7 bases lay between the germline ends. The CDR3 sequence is CASSLVGNSNQPQHF. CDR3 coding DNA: TGCGCCAGCAGCTTGGTGGGAAATAGCAATCAGCCCCAGCATTTT.

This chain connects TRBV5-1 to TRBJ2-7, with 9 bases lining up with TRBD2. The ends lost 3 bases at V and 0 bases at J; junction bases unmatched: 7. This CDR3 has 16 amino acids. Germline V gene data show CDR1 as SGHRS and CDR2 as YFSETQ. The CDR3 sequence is CASSSLASGASYEQYF. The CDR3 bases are TGCGCCAGCAGCTCTCTGGCTAGCGGGGCCTCCTACGAGCAGTACTTC.

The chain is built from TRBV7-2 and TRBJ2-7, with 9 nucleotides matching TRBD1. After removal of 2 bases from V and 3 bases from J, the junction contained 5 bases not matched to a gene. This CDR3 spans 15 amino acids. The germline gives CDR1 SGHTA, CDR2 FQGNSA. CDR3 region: CASSLRMGQGYEQYF. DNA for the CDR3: TGTGCCAGCAGCTTAAGGATGGGACAGGGCTACGAGCAGTACTTC.

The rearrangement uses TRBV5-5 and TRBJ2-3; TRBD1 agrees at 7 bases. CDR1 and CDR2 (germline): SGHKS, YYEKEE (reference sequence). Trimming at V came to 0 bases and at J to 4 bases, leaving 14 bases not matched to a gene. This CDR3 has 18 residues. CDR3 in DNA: TGTGCCAGCAGCTTGGGGCAGGGGATTAACACAGGGGCAGATACGCAGTATTTT. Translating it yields CASSLGQGINTGADTQYF. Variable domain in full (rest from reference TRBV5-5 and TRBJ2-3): DAGVTQSPTHLIKTRGQQVTLRCSPISGHKSVSWYQQVLGQGPQFIFQYYEKEERGRGNFPDRFSARQFPNYSSELNVNALLLGDSALYLCASSLGQGINTGADTQYFGPGTRLTVL.

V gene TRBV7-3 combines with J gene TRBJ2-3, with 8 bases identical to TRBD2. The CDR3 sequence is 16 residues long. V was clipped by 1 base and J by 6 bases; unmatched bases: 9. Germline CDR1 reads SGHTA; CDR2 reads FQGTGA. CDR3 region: CASSLKGGTSGDTQYF. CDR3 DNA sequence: TGTGCCAGCAGCTTAAAAGGCGGGACTAGTGGTGATACGCAGTATTTT.

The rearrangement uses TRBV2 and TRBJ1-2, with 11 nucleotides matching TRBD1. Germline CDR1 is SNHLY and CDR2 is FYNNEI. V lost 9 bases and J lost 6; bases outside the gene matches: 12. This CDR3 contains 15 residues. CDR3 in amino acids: CARTTGTGGFDGYTF. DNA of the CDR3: TGTGCCAGAACCACCGGGACAGGGGGTTTCGATGGCTACACCTTC.

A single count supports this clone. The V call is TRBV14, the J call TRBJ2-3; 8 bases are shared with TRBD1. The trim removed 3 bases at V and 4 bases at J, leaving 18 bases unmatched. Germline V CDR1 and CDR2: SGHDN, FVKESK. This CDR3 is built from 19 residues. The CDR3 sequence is CASSHREEWSDRAADTQYF. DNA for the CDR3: TGTGCCAGCAGCCACCGAGAGGAGTGGTCGGACAGGGCCGCAGATACGCAGTATTTT.

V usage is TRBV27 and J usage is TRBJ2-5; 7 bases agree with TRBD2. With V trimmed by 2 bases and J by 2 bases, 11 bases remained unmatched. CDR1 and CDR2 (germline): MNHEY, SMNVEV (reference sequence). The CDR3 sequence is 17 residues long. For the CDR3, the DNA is TGTGCCAGCAGTTTAACCCGGTTGGCGGGAGCTCAAGAGACCCAGTACTTC. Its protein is CASSLTRLAGAQETQYF.

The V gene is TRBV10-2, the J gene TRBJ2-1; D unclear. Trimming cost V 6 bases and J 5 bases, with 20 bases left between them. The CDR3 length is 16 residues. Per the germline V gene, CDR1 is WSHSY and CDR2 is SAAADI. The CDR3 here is CASRPYEAWVDNEQFF. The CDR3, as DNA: TGCGCCAGCAGACCCTACGAAGCGTGGGTTGACAATGAGCAGTTCTTC.

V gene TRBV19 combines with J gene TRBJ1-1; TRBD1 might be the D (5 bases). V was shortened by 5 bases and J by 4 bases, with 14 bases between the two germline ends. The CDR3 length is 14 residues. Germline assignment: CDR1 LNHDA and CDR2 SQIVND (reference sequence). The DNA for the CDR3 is TGTGCCAGTAGTCGGGACCGAGTAGGCACTGAAGCTTTCTTT. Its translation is CASSRDRVGTEAFF.

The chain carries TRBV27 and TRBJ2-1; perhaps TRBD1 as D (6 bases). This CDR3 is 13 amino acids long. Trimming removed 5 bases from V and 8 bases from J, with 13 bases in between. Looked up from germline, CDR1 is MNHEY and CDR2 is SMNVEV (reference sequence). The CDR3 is CASSTDRWYEQFF. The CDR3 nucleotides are TGTGCCAGCAGTACGGACAGATGGTATGAGCAGTTCTTC.

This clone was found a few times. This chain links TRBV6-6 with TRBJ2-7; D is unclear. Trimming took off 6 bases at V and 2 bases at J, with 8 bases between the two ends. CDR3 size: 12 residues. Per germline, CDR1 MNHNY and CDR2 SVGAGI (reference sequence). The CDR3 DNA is TGTGCCAGCAGAGCTGAAGCCTACGAGCAGTACTTC. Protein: CASRAEAYEQYF.

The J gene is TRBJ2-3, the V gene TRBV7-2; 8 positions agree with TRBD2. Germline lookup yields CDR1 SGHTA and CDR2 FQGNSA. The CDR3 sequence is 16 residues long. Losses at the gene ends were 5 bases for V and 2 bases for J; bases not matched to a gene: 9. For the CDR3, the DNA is TGTGCCAGCAGCCGAGCCCACGGGGGGGCCACAGATACGCAGTATTTT. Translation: CASSRAHGGATDTQYF.

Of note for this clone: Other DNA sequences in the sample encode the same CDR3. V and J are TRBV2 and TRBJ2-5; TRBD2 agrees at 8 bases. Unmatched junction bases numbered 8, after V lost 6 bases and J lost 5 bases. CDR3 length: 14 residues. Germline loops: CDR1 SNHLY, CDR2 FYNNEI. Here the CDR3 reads CASSGRGGAETQYF. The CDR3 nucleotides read TGTGCCAGCAGCGGACGGGGGGGGGCTGAGACCCAGTACTTC.

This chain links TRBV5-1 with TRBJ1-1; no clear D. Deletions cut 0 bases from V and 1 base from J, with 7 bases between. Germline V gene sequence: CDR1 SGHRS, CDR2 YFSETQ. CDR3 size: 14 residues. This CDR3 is CASSLAPSNTEAFF. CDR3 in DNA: TGCGCCAGCAGCTTGGCCCCTTCGAACACTGAAGCTTTCTTT.

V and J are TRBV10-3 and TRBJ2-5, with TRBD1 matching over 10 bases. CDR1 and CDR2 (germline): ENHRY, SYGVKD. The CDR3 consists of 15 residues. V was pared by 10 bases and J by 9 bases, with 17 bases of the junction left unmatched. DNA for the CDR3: TGTGCCACCCGGGGTTACCAGGACAGGGGGGATGCCCAGTACTTC. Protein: CATRGYQDRGDAQYF.

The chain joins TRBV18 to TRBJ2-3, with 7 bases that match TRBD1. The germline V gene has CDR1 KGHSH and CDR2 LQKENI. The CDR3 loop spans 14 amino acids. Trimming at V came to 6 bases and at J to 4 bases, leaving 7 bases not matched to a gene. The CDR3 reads CASSLNRGPDTQYF. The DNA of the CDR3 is TGTGCCAGCTCGCTGAACAGGGGCCCAGATACGCAGTATTTT.

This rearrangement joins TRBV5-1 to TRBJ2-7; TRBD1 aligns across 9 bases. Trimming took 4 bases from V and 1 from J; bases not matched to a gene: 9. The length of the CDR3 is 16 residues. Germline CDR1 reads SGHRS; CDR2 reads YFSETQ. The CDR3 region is CASSRGQGKNSYEQYF. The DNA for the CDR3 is TGCGCCAGCAGCCGAGGACAGGGGAAAAATTCCTACGAGCAGTACTTC.